These T cell receptor beta chains were read from a single sample in a study of cytomegalovirus exposure and HLA in healthy donors. The data were produced by immunoSEQ multiplex PCR, yet TCRdb's version contains in-frame clones alone and is incomplete. The sample carries about 94,000 clones, about four fifths recorded once. The sequenced sample was PBMCs. The receptors here all came from a woman aged 40 to 50 in good health and CMV-seronegative. Both conserved end residues are part of each CDR3. The D gene is left open where the match is weak. Only some rows state a clone size, as once, few, many or a class for expanded clones.

j_call v_call clone_size d_call cdr3_nt cdr3_aa
TRBJ2-1 TRBV7-2 NA NA TGTGCCAGCAGCCCCGGTTCCTACAATGAGCAGTTCTTC CASSPGSYNEQFF
TRBJ1-4 TRBV5-1 NA NA TGCGCCAGCAGTGAGTTTGGGAGTAATGAAAAACTGTTTTTT CASSEFGSNEKLFF
TRBJ2-5 TRBV14 NA TRBD1 TGTGCCAGCAGCCGCTACAGGGGCTCGATTCTGGAGACCCAGTACTTC CASSRYRGSILETQYF
TRBJ2-1 TRBV6-5 NA TRBD2 TGTGCCAGCAGTTCCCCCGGGAGGCGGAATGAGCAGTTCTTC CASSSPGRRNEQFF
TRBJ2-1 TRBV4-3 NA NA TGCGCCAGCAGCCAAGATTTTGAGTCTCAACCCCGAGAGCAGTTCTTC CASSQDFESQPREQFF
TRBJ1-6 TRBV19 NA NA TGTGCCAGTAGTCCCCAGGTGGATAATTCACCCCTCCACTTT CASSPQVDNSPLHF
TRBJ1-1 TRBV15 NA NA TGTGCCACCAGCAGAGAGGGCTTCAGGGGAAACACTGAAGCTTTCTTT CATSREGFRGNTEAFF
TRBJ1-2 TRBV6-5 NA TRBD1 TGTGCCAGCAGTTACAGGGACAGGGAATATGGCTACACCTTC CASSYRDREYGYTF
TRBJ2-7 TRBV4-3 NA NA TGCGCCAGCAGCCAAGGGGCGACAAGCTACGAGCAGTACTTC CASSQGATSYEQYF
TRBJ2-3 TRBV6-1 NA NA TGTGCCAGCAGTGTGGTACTAGAGAGCACAGATACGCAGTATTTT CASSVVLESTDTQYF
TRBJ1-4 TRBV7-2 NA NA TGTGCCAGCAGCTTAGGCGTTTCACCGACAGGTGGTGAAAAACTGTTTTTT CASSLGVSPTGGEKLFF
TRBJ1-6 TRBV15 NA TRBD1 TGTGCCACCAACCCGGACAGGGTCAAATCACCCCTCCACTTT CATNPDRVKSPLHF
TRBJ2-7 TRBV7-2 NA TRBD2 TGTGCCAGCAGCTTAGGGGGACTAGCGGTACCCTACGAGCAGTACTTC CASSLGGLAVPYEQYF
TRBJ2-3 TRBV5-4 NA TRBD2 TGTGCCAGCAGCCCGGGGGGGAGTGGCACAGATACGCAGTATTTT CASSPGGSGTDTQYF
TRBJ1-2 TRBV30 NA TRBD1 TGTGCCTGGAGTGGGACAGGGGCCCCCTATGGCTACACCTTC CAWSGTGAPYGYTF
TRBJ2-1 TRBV28 NA TRBD1 TGTGCCAGCGCAGGACAGGGCCCTACCTACAATGAGCAGTTCTTC CASAGQGPTYNEQFF
TRBJ2-5 TRBV6-1 once NA TGTGCCAGCAGTAGAGCCCAAGAGACCCAGTACTTC CASSRAQETQYF
TRBJ1-5 TRBV6-1 NA NA TGTGCCAGCAGTGAAGCGATGATGGGCCAGCCCCAGCATTTT CASSEAMMGQPQHF
TRBJ1-6 TRBV5-1 NA NA TGCGCCAGCAGCCCGACACAGGGACCAGGTTCACCCCTCCACTTT CASSPTQGPGSPLHF
TRBJ2-5 TRBV25-1 NA NA TGTGCCAGCAGTGAAGGGGGCGTAGGAGAGACCCAGTACTTC CASSEGGVGETQYF
TRBJ1-1 TRBV19 NA NA TGTGCCACTACCCGGGGGGCGCTTCCCACTGAAGCTTTCTTT CATTRGALPTEAFF